This TCR beta chain stems from a study of blood T cell repertoires in COVID-19. Study context: Acute-phase and convalescent COVID-19 samples originated in the United States, Italy and Spain. The analysed material was cDNA or gDNA that came from T cells, B-cell-depleted T cells, or PBMCs.

Participant-reported clinical history was the basis for cohort assignment. Clones were sequenced by immunoSEQ multiplex PCR, and TCRdb holds only the in-frame ones, with some missing. The data hold a few hundred thousand clones, with around nine tenths observed a single time. The CDR3 totals 20 residues. Germline V CDR1 and CDR2: MNHEY, SVGEGT. Losses at the gene ends were 0 bases for V and 2 bases for J; bases not matched to a gene: 15. Sequencing input: PBMCs or T cells enriched from blood (not recorded which). The sequence came from a middle-aged woman who had recovered from COVID-19. This chain connects TRBV6-2 or TRBV6-3 to TRBJ1-1; 10 bases agree with TRBD1. This chain's CDR3 is CASSYSDTPGQGFYNTEAFF. CDR3 in DNA: TGTGCCAGCAGTTACTCAGACACACCGGGACAGGGGTTTTACAACACTGAAGCTTTCTTT.